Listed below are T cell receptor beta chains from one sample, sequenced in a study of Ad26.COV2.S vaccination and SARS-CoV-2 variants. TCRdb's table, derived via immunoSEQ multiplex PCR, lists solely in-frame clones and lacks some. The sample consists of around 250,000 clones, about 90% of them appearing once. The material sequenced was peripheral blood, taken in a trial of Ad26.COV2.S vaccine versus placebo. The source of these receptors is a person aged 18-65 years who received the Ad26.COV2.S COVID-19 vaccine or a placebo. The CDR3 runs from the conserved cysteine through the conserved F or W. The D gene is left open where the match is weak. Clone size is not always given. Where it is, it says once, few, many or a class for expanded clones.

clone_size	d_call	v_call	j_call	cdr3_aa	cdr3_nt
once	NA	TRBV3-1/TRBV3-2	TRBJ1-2	CASSQANSDYGYTF	TGTGCCAGCAGCCAAGCTAACAGTGACTATGGCTACACCTTC
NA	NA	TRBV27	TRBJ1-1	CASSQNGVKTFF	TGTGCCAGCAGCCAGAACGGGGTAAAGACTTTCTTT
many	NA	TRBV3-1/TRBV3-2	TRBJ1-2	CASSQDGGKRGYTF	TGTGCCAGCAGCCAAGATGGTGGGAAGCGAGGCTACACCTTC
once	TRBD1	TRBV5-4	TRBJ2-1	CASSLVDREYNEQFF	TGTGCCAGCAGCTTGGTGGACAGGGAATACAATGAGCAGTTCTTC
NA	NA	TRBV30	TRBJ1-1	CAWSFSGNTEAFF	TGTGCCTGGAGTTTTTCGGGTAACACTGAAGCTTTCTTT
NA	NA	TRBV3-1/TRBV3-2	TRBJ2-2	CASSQDGEHGELFF	TGTGCCAGCAGCCAAGATGGGGAGCACGGGGAGCTGTTTTTT
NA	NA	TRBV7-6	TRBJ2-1	CASSHYQATSYNEQFF	TGTGCCAGCAGCCACTATCAGGCTACTTCCTACAATGAGCAGTTCTTC
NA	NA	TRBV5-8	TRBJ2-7	CASSLSLYEQYF	TGTGCCAGCAGCTTGTCCCTATACGAGCAGTACTTC
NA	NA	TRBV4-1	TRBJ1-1	CASSPKPGGNTEAFF	TGCGCCAGCAGCCCAAAACCCGGAGGGAACACTGAAGCTTTCTTT
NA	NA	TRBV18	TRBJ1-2	CASSTNPQGIDGYTF	TGTGCCAGCTCAACTAACCCACAGGGTATTGATGGCTACACCTTC
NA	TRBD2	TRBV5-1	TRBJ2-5	CASSPGLAGVQETQYF	TGCGCCAGCAGTCCGGGACTAGCGGGGGTTCAAGAGACCCAGTACTTC
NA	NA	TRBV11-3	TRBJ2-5	CASSLGPYQETQYF	TGTGCCAGCAGCTTGGGACCCTACCAAGAGACCCAGTACTTC
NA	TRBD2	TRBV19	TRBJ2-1	CASSEGTSGSNEQFF	TGTGCCAGTAGTGAAGGGACTAGCGGGAGCAATGAGCAGTTCTTC
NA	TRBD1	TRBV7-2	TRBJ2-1	CASSLRGGYEQFF	TGTGCCAGCAGCTTGAGAGGGGGCTATGAGCAGTTCTTC
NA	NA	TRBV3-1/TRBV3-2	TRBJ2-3	CASSQEGGTGDTQYF	TGTGCCAGCAGCCAAGAGGGTGGGACTGGAGATACGCAGTATTTT
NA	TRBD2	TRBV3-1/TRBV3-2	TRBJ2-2	CASRGLAGDTGELFF	TGTGCCAGCAGAGGACTAGCGGGGGACACCGGGGAGCTGTTTTTT
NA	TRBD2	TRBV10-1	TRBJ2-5	CATGLAGGETQYF	TGCGCCACCGGACTAGCGGGAGGTGAGACCCAGTACTTC
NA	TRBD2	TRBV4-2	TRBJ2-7	CASSQDLGSGRQSSYEQYF	TGTGCCAGCAGCCAAGATCTAGGTAGCGGGAGGCAGAGCTCCTACGAGCAGTACTTC
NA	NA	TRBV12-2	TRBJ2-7	CASRLGPSGWAYEQYF	TGTGCAAGTCGCTTAGGACCTAGCGGGTGGGCCTACGAGCAGTACTTC
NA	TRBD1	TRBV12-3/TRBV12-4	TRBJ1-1	CASSIQGGTEAFF	TGTGCCAGCAGTATACAGGGGGGAACTGAAGCTTTCTTT
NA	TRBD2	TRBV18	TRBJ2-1	CASSPPSGSYNEQFF	TGTGCCAGCTCACCACCCAGCGGGAGTTACAATGAGCAGTTCTTC
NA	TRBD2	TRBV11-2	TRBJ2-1	CASSQTSSSYNEQFF	TGTGCCAGCAGCCAGACTAGCAGCTCCTACAATGAGCAGTTCTTC
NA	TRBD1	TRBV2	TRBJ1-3	CASSDRGASGNTIYF	TGTGCCAGCAGCGACAGGGGGGCTTCTGGAAACACCATATATTTT
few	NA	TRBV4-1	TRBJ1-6	CASSQVDGQYNSPLHF	TGCGCCAGCAGCCAAGTGGATGGACAGTATAATTCACCCCTCCACTTT
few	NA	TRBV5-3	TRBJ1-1	CARSLGQDNTEAFF	TGTGCCAGAAGCTTGGGCCAGGATAACACTGAAGCTTTCTTT
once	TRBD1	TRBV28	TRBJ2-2	CASSSSGQGTGELFF	TGTGCCAGCAGTTCATCGGGACAGGGCACCGGGGAGCTGTTTTTT
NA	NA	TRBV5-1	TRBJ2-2	CASSPDTSSTGELFF	TGCGCCAGCAGCCCGGACACCTCGAGCACCGGGGAGCTGTTTTTT
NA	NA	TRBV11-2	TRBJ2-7	CASSFIYEQYF	TGTGCCAGCAGCTTTATCTACGAGCAGTACTTC
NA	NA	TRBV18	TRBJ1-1	CASSPLKNEAFF	TGTGCCAGCTCACCACTTAAGAATGAAGCTTTCTTT
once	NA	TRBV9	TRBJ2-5	CASSVSGQETQYF	TGTGCCAGCAGCGTGTCAGGGCAAGAGACCCAGTACTTC
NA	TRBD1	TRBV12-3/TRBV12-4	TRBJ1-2	CASSPTGGYGYTF	TGTGCCAGCAGTCCAACAGGGGGCTATGGCTACACCTTC
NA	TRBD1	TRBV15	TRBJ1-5	CATSGPLRTGGMAPGYQPQHF	TGTGCCACCAGCGGACCCTTAAGGACAGGGGGGATGGCCCCTGGTTATCAGCCCCAGCATTTT
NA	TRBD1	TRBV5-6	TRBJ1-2	CASSLGGTGFYGYTF	TGTGCCAGCAGCTTGGGGGGGACAGGGTTCTATGGCTACACCTTC
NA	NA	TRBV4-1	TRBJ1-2	CASSQEAVGNYGYTF	TGCGCCAGCAGCCAAGAAGCAGTCGGTAACTATGGCTACACCTTC
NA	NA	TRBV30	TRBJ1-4	CAWSGAQASKLFF	TGTGCCTGGAGTGGGGCACAGGCATCCAAACTGTTTTTT
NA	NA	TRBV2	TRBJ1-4	CASRRVTNEKLFF	TGTGCCAGCAGACGGGTCACTAATGAAAAACTGTTTTTT
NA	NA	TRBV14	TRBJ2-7	CASSPIGGVEVEQYF	TGTGCCAGCAGCCCTATAGGGGGTGTCGAGGTCGAGCAGTACTTC
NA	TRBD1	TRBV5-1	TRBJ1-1	CASSSGQGRTEAFF	TGCGCCAGCAGCTCAGGACAGGGACGTACTGAAGCTTTCTTT
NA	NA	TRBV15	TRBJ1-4	CATSRPQGYNEKLFF	TGTGCCACCAGCAGACCGCAGGGGTATAATGAAAAACTGTTTTTT
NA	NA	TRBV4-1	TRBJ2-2	CASSQEGAAKVGELFF	TGCGCCAGCAGCCAAGAGGGGGCGGCTAAAGTCGGGGAGCTGTTTTTT
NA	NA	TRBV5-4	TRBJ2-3	CASSLVGRDSTDTQYF	TGTGCCAGCAGCTTGGTAGGGCGGGACAGCACAGATACGCAGTATTTT
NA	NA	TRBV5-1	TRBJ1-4	CASSTGGPNEKLFF	TGCGCCAGCAGCACGGGGGGGCCTAATGAAAAACTGTTTTTT
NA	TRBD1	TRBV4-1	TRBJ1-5	CASSQDSPGGGQPQHF	TGCGCCAGCAGCCAAGATTCTCCAGGGGGCGGTCAGCCCCAGCATTTT
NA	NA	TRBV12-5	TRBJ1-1	CASGLKANTEAFF	TGTGCTAGTGGTTTAAAGGCCAACACTGAAGCTTTCTTT
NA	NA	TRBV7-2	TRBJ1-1	CASSLVIPGRRTEAFF	TGTGCCAGCAGCTTAGTAATTCCAGGGCGAAGAACTGAAGCTTTCTTT
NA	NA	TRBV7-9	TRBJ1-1	CASSLGQAFTEAFF	TGTGCCAGCAGCTTAGGACAGGCGTTCACTGAAGCTTTCTTT
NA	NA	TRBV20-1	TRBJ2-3	CSASTTDTQYF	TGCAGTGCTTCGACCACAGATACGCAGTATTTT
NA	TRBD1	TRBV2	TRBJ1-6	CASSPSQGYNSPLHF	TGTGCCAGCAGTCCTTCACAGGGGTATAATTCACCCCTCCACTTT
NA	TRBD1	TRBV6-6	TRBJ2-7	CASTRQGRSEQYF	TGTGCCAGCACCCGACAGGGACGAAGCGAGCAGTACTTC
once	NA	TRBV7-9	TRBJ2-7	CASSLGVGEQYF	TGTGCCAGCAGCTTAGGGGTGGGCGAGCAGTACTTC
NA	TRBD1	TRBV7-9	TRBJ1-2	CASSLGQGAYGYTF	TGTGCCAGCAGCTTGGGACAGGGGGCCTATGGCTACACCTTC
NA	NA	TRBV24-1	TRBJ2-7	CALLIRNYEQYF	TGTGCCCTTTTGATACGGAATTACGAGCAGTACTTC
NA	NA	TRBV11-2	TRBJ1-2	CASSLDGGGGYTF	TGTGCCAGCAGCTTAGATGGAGGGGGAGGCTACACCTTC